The next 9 T cell receptor beta chains were all read from a single sample in a study of CD8+ T cells in alopecia areata. cDNA reverse transcribed from extracted RNA served as the sequencing template. Clones were read by immunoSEQ multiplex PCR, and TCRdb kept only the in-frame ones, dropping some. The data hold 140,000 to 150,000 clones, with about 56% observed a single time. This sample's treatment: oral pan-JAK inhibitor, 5-10 mg twice daily. The sequencing used CD8+ T cells sorted from blood, collected at week 4, from a patient treated with tofacitinib. The receptors shown here come from a human donor with alopecia areata.

This clone was detected only a few times. Here the CDR3 DNA reads TGTGCCAGCAGTCAAGGAGGGAGAGAGGGTTATGGCTACACCTTC. Residues: CASSQGGREGYGYTF. This rearrangement joins TRBV6-5 to TRBJ1-2; D not certain. The germline V gene has CDR1 MNHEY and CDR2 SVGAGI. V was pared by 5 bases and J by 5 bases, with 18 bases between. This CDR3 is built from 15 residues.

The chain couples TRBV9 to TRBJ2-1; 14 positions match TRBD2. V shed 3 bases and J 4 bases; nucleotides not matched to a gene: 3. CDR3 length: 16 residues. Germline loops: CDR1 SGDLS, CDR2 YYNGEE. The CDR3 loop reads CASSARTSGGYNEQFF. CDR3 nucleotides: TGTGCCAGCAGCGCCAGGACTAGCGGGGGGTACAATGAGCAGTTCTTC.

V is TRBV7-9 and J is TRBJ2-5, with D possibly being TRBD2 (6 bases). The V gene lost 2 bases and the J gene lost 1 base, with 11 bases spanning the gap. The CDR3 consists of 15 residues. CDR1 and CDR2 (germline): SEHNR, FQNEAQ (reference sequence). Here the CDR3 reads CASSLMEGLQETQYF. DNA for the CDR3: TGTGCCAGCAGCTTAATGGAGGGACTCCAAGAGACCCAGTACTTC.

This chain joins TRBV13 and TRBJ2-7; no clear D. The germline V and J ends were trimmed by 4 bases and 4 bases, with 17 bases remaining between them. The CDR3 totals 15 residues. Germline values: CDR1 PRHDT, CDR2 FYEKMQ (reference sequence). The CDR3 region has the DNA TGTGCCAGCAGCTACCCTACGGCCGTCGGATACGAGCAGTACTTC. This codes for CASSYPTAVGYEQYF.

In DNA, the CDR3 is TGTGCCAGCAGAGACCCCACCGGGGAGCTGTTTTTT. Translation gives CASRDPTGELFF. The V and J genes are TRBV2 and TRBJ2-2; no clear D. CDR1 is SNHLY and CDR2 is FYNNEI in the germline V gene. This CDR3 comprises 12 residues. V was trimmed by 6 bases and J by 4 bases, leaving 6 bases between them.

In its sample, this clone was seen once. This chain connects TRBV7-9 to TRBJ2-7; the D gene is possibly TRBD2 (5 bases). Germline V gene data show CDR1 as SEHNR and CDR2 as FQNEAQ (reference sequence). This CDR3 is built from 15 residues. V was shortened by 5 bases and J by 5 bases, with 19 bases between the two germline ends. CDR3 bases: TGTGCCAGCAGCCAGACGACGAGAGGGCGGCACGAGCAGTACTTC. The encoded protein is CASSQTTRGRHEQYF.

This chain connects TRBV7-9 to TRBJ2-5, with 8 bases identical to TRBD1. This CDR3 is 14 amino acids long. Germline V gives CDR1 SEHNR, CDR2 FQNEAQ (reference sequence). The ends lost 7 bases at V and 4 bases at J; junction bases unmatched: 8. CDR3 loop: CASTQCRGRETQYF. In DNA form, the CDR3 reads TGTGCCAGCACCCAGTGCAGGGGGCGAGAGACCCAGTACTTC.

V and J are TRBV15 and TRBJ1-4; D is ambiguous. This CDR3 has 15 amino acids. V lost 2 bases and J lost 0, with 7 bases in between. Looked up from germline, CDR1 is LNHNV and CDR2 is YYDKDF (reference sequence). CDR3 bases: TGTGCCACCAGCAGATCAGATGCAACTAATGAAAAACTGTTTTTT. Encoded protein: CATSRSDATNEKLFF.

The chain links TRBV5-1 to TRBJ2-1; the match to TRBD2 covers 10 bases. V lost 3 bases, J lost 6 bases, and 9 bases stayed unmatched. This CDR3 is built from 16 residues. Per the germline V gene, CDR1 is SGHRS and CDR2 is YFSETQ. CDR3 nucleotides: TGCGCCAGCAGCTCCACCGGACTAGCGGCGGCCAATGAGCAGTTCTTC. This encodes CASSSTGLAAANEQFF. The variable domain in full, completed from reference TRBV5-1 and TRBJ2-1, reads KAGVTQTPRYLIKTRGQQVTLSCSPISGHRSVSWYQQTPGQGLQFLFEYFSETQRNKGNFPGRFSGRQFSNSRSEMNVSTLELGDSALYLCASSSTGLAAANEQFFGPGTRLTVL.